Presented here are 8 T cell receptor beta chains from one specimen sequenced in a study of blood T cell repertoires in COVID-19. Method: immunoSEQ multiplex PCR; TCRdb's copy keeps in-frame clones and lacks some. The sample has under 40,000 clones; around nine tenths are singletons. Sequencing was carried out using peripheral blood. The source of these receptors is a man between 60 and 75 years old with active COVID-19.

The rearrangement links TRBV11-3 to TRBJ2-7; TRBD1 might be the D (7 bases). This CDR3 comprises 19 residues. CDR1 SGHNT and CDR2 YENEEA come from the germline V gene. The V end lost 0 bases, the J end lost 4 bases, and 25 bases lay between the germline ends. CDR3 bases: TGTGCCAGCAGCTTAGATGTCATGGGGGGACAGCAAGGGCAATACGAGCAGTACTTC. It yields the protein CASSLDVMGGQQGQYEQYF.

The V and J genes are TRBV19 and TRBJ2-3, with D possibly matching TRBD1 (6 bases). The CDR3 contains 14 residues. V lost 6 bases and J 5 bases, leaving 15 bases between the germline ends. Germline V gene data show CDR1 as LNHDA and CDR2 as SQIVND (reference sequence). This CDR3 is CASSQQGTIDTQYF. DNA for the CDR3: TGTGCCAGTAGCCAACAGGGTACAATAGATACGCAGTATTTT. The variable domain in full, completed from reference TRBV19 and TRBJ2-3, reads DGGITQSPKYLFRKEGQNVTLSCEQNLNHDAMYWYRQDPGQGLRLIYYSQIVNDFQKGDIAEGYSVSREKKESFPLTVTSAQKNPTAFYLCASSQQGTIDTQYFGPGTRLTVL.

The chain carries TRBV19 and TRBJ2-2; TRBD2 matches 7 bases. Germline CDR1 reads LNHDA; CDR2 reads SQIVND (reference sequence). The junction had 5 bases not matched to a gene; V was cut back by 10 bases and J by 0 bases. This CDR3 spans 14 amino acids. CDR3 sequence reads: CATGGIANTGELFF. The CDR3 bases are TGTGCCACCGGGGGGATTGCGAACACCGGGGAGCTGTTTTTT.

The chain joins TRBV6-5 to TRBJ1-3; 8 nucleotides match TRBD1. Looked up from germline, CDR1 is MNHEY and CDR2 is SVGAGI. The J segment lost 4 bases and the V segment lost 8 bases, leaving 4 bases of the junction unmatched. The CDR3 covers 13 residues. CDR3 sequence: CASLRDRGNTIYF. CDR3 sequence (DNA): TGTGCCAGCCTCCGGGACAGGGGAAACACCATATATTTT.

V is TRBV9 and J is TRBJ2-1; 8 nucleotides line up with TRBD2. This CDR3 has 16 amino acids. The ends lost 4 bases at V and 0 bases at J; junction bases unmatched: 6. Germline CDR1 and CDR2: SGDLS and YYNGEE. The CDR3 DNA reads TGTGCCAGCAGCCCTAGGGGACTAGACTCCTACAATGAGCAGTTCTTC. The encoded protein is CASSPRGLDSYNEQFF.

Turning to this clone: The same CDR3 also results from other DNA sequences found in this sample. The chain recombines TRBV27 with TRBJ2-1; 9 bases are shared with TRBD2. This CDR3 contains 15 residues. Trimming cost V 2 bases and J 1 base; bases outside gene matches: 0. Germline CDR1 and CDR2: MNHEY and SMNVEV (reference sequence). The CDR3 protein is CASSLAGGSYNEQFF. In DNA form, the CDR3 reads TGTGCCAGCAGTTTAGCGGGAGGGTCCTACAATGAGCAGTTCTTC.

The chain has TRBV7-9 and TRBJ2-7; 9 bases map to TRBD1. The junction had 7 bases not matched to a gene; V was cut back by 5 bases and J by 11 bases. CDR1 is SEHNR, CDR2 FQNEAQ, per germline (reference sequence). The CDR3 sequence is 12 residues long. The CDR3 nucleotides are TGTGCCAGCAGCCTCTGGACAGGGGATAAGTACTTC. It codes for CASSLWTGDKYF.

V and J are TRBV4-3 and TRBJ1-3; D not resolved. Trimming cost V 4 bases and J 2 bases, with 12 bases left between them. The CDR3 runs 15 residues. From germline, CDR1 is LGHNA and CDR2 YSLEER. CDR3 nucleotide sequence: TGCGCCAGCAGCCGAGCGGGGTCTCCTGGAAACACCATATATTTT. Amino acid sequence: CASSRAGSPGNTIYF.